The clone carrying this TCR beta chain was observed at least ten times. The antigen remains undetermined. V lost 5 bases, J lost 4 bases, and 14 bases lay in between. Germline loops: CDR1 MNHEY, CDR2 SMNVEV (reference sequence). The CDR3 is 14 amino acids. At collection, donors were nominally healthy, but unrecorded immune exposures were probable. 13 Jbeta primers and 60 Vbeta primers were used for the PCR. Repertoires were generated with immunoSEQ multiplex PCR, while TCRdb's copy carries only in-frame clones and drops some. The sample has fewer than 200,000 clones; 75% are singletons. This sample was included in a study of cytomegalovirus exposure and HLA in healthy donors. General study results and limits: Rarity marked most TCR sequences, yet some public TCRs occurred in many donors.

The chain uses TRBV27 and TRBJ1-1, with D possibly matching TRBD1 (6 bases). The sequence was obtained from a woman between 50 and 59 years old in good health and CMV-seropositive. The sequenced sample was PBMCs. CDR3 sequence: CASSQQGRGTEAFF. CDR3 nucleotide sequence: TGTGCCAGCAGTCAACAGGGTAGAGGCACTGAAGCTTTCTTT.